A single sample gave rise to the 8 T cell receptor beta chains below, sequenced in a study of identifying expanded T cells in peripheral blood. Clones were read by immunoSEQ multiplex PCR, and TCRdb kept only the in-frame ones, dropping some. The data hold about 94,000 clones, with approximately 85% observed a single time. The material sequenced was blood. The receptors derive from a person between 18 and 75 years old in good health.

The chain has TRBV7-9 and TRBJ1-6; 8 bases line up with TRBD1. The CDR3 contains 17 residues. The germline CDR1 and CDR2 sequences are SEHNR and FQNEAQ (reference sequence). V gave up 0 bases and J gave up 6 bases; unmatched junction bases: 7. CDR3 protein: CASSLALGTGVNSPLHF. CDR3 bases: TGTGCCAGCAGCTTAGCGCTAGGGACAGGAGTTAATTCACCCCTCCACTTT.

As concerns this clone: Germline is not matched at one junction end, which may reflect a read error. The chain couples TRBV6-5 to TRBJ1-2, with D possibly matching TRBD1 (5 bases). Germline V gene lookup returns CDR1 MNHEY and CDR2 SVGAGI. The CDR3 runs to 12 residues. CDR3 in amino acids: CASSYSRDGLIF. Written as DNA, the CDR3 is TGTGCCAGCAGTTACTCCCGGGACGGTCTGATCTTC.

This chain links TRBV5-1 with TRBJ1-4; D is undetermined. The CDR3 sequence is 16 residues long. Trimming cost V 0 bases and J 4 bases, with 13 bases left between them. Looked up from germline, CDR1 is SGHRS and CDR2 is YFSETQ. CDR3 DNA: TGCGCCAGCAGCTTGGCCAGCAGAACGTTTAATGAAAAACTGTTTTTT. This encodes CASSLASRTFNEKLFF.

This clone was seen only once. The chain employs TRBV6-5 and TRBJ2-5, with 9 bases identical to TRBD1. The J segment lost 4 bases and the V segment lost 4 bases, leaving 4 bases of the junction unmatched. CDR1 MNHEY and CDR2 SVGAGI come from the germline V gene. This CDR3 region has 14 residues. As DNA, the CDR3 is TGTGCCAGCAGTTTGGGACAGGGCTCAGAGACCCAGTACTTC. Translating gives CASSLGQGSETQYF.

This sequence joins TRBV5-6 and TRBJ1-1; tentatively, D is TRBD1 (6 bases). V gave up 0 bases and J gave up 8 bases, with 17 bases separating them. This CDR3 is 15 amino acids long. Germline-derived CDR1 and CDR2 are SGHDT and YYEEEE. The CDR3 loop is CASSLVWQGYAEAFF. In nucleotides, the CDR3 is TGTGCCAGCAGCTTGGTTTGGCAGGGGTATGCGGAAGCTTTCTTT.

This clone was recorded once. This chain uses TRBV9 with TRBJ1-4; the D gene is possibly TRBD1 (5 bases). V was shortened by 0 bases and J by 8 bases, with 14 bases between the two germline ends. The CDR3 has 15 amino acids. Germline V gives CDR1 SGDLS, CDR2 YYNGEE. The chain's CDR3 is CASSVGGQGGEKLFF. The CDR3 bases are TGTGCCAGCAGCGTAGGAGGGCAGGGTGGCGAAAAACTGTTTTTT.

The rearrangement joins TRBV7-3 to TRBJ1-2, with D perhaps TRBD1 (6 bases). V shed 4 bases and J shed 6 bases, with 15 bases lying between them. Germline V gene data show CDR1 as SGHTA and CDR2 as FQGTGA. CDR3 size: 14 residues. CDR3 in amino acids: CASSSNYRVHGYTF. The DNA of the CDR3 is TGTGCCAGCAGCTCTAATTACAGGGTTCATGGCTACACCTTC.

The count of this clone is one. The chain is built from TRBV20-1 and TRBJ2-5; TRBD1 agrees at 7 bases. Germline CDR1 DFQATT, CDR2 SNEGSKA (reference sequence). The CDR3 runs to 11 residues. Trimming cost V 3 bases and J 11 bases; bases outside gene matches: 6. CDR3 residues: CSASIKQGQYF. Here the CDR3 DNA reads TGCAGTGCTAGTATAAAACAGGGGCAGTACTTC.